A selection of T cell receptor beta chains follows, all from one sample in a study of CD8+ T cells in alopecia areata. Sequencing was performed with immunoSEQ multiplex PCR; in TCRdb, only in-frame clones are kept and a portion is missing. The table has some 180,000 clones, roughly 60% seen once. The sequences come from CD4+ T cells sorted from blood, collected at week 0. These receptor sequences come from a human donor with alopecia areata. The CDR3 runs from the conserved cysteine through the conserved F or W. A D gene is named only where the DNA matches it firmly. Expanded clones are given a class, and other clones once, few, many or no size at all.

clone_size	d_call	cdr3_length	v_call	j_call	cdr3_nt	cdr3_aa
-	-	14	TRBV29-1	TRBJ2-3	TGCAGCGTTGAAGATTGGGGGGACACAGATACGCAGTATTTT	CSVEDWGDTDTQYF
-	-	14	TRBV27	TRBJ1-2	TGTGCCAGCAGTTTATCGCCGGGAGTCTATGGCTACACCTTC	CASSLSPGVYGYTF
-	-	13	TRBV13	TRBJ1-1	TGTGCCAGCAGCTTGGCGGCGAACCTCGAAGCTTTCTTT	CASSLAANLEAFF
-	-	14	TRBV2	TRBJ1-6	TGTGCCAGCAGCCTACAGAAAGTCGGGTCACCCCTCCACTTT	CASSLQKVGSPLHF
-	-	16	TRBV6-1	TRBJ1-2	TGTGCCAGCAGTGAAGCAGGGAAGGGATCTAGCTATGGCTACACCTTC	CASSEAGKGSSYGYTF
-	-	13	TRBV29-1	TRBJ2-7	TGCAGCGTTCGGACATACGATTCCTACGAGCAGTACTTC	CSVRTYDSYEQYF
-	TRBD1	17	TRBV12-5	TRBJ2-5	TGTGCTAGTGGTTTGGTACTGGGACAGACTAACCAAGAGACCCAGTACTTC	CASGLVLGQTNQETQYF
-	-	14	TRBV30	TRBJ1-3	TGTGCCTGGATACCAGGGGCACGAGGAAACACCATATATTTT	CAWIPGARGNTIYF
-	TRBD2	15	TRBV7-2	TRBJ2-3	TGTGCCAGCAGCTTAGGACGGGGGGGCACAGATACGCAGTATTTT	CASSLGRGGTDTQYF
few	-	13	TRBV29-1	TRBJ2-7	TGCAGCGCCCGACCGGGGCCGGCCTACGAGCAGTACTTC	CSARPGPAYEQYF
few	-	17	TRBV7-2	TRBJ2-3	TGTGCCAGCAGCTTCTATCAGGTGCTCTCCTACACAGATACGCAGTATTTT	CASSFYQVLSYTDTQYF
-	-	13	TRBV25-1	TRBJ1-3	TGTGCCAGCAGTGTCGGGGCTCAGAACACCATATATTTT	CASSVGAQNTIYF
few	-	16	TRBV7-9	TRBJ1-2	TGTGCCAGCAGCTCACGGTGGAGGTCTTTCAACTATGGCTACACCTTC	CASSSRWRSFNYGYTF
-	-	15	TRBV9	TRBJ2-1	TGTGCCAGCAGCGAGGGACGGAGTTCTAAGGGTGAGCAGTTCTTC	CASSEGRSSKGEQFF
-	-	12	TRBV29-1	TRBJ1-2	TGCAGCGCGGAAGGATTAGGCTATGGCTACACCTTC	CSAEGLGYGYTF
-	TRBD2	17	TRBV7-6	TRBJ2-6	TGTGCCAACAGCTTAGCGTCCGGGGGGGCCGGGACCAACGTCCTGACTTTC	CANSLASGGAGTNVLTF
few	-	13	TRBV13	TRBJ2-7	TGTGCCAGCAGTGACGACAGTAGCTACGAGCAGTACTTC	CASSDDSSYEQYF
few	-	14	TRBV7-2	TRBJ1-4	TGTGCCAGCAGCTTAGGACAGCCTAATGAAAAACTGTTTTTT	CASSLGQPNEKLFF
once	TRBD1	13	TRBV28	TRBJ1-2	TGTGCCAGCAGGCCGGGACAGGACTATGGCTACACCTTC	CASRPGQDYGYTF
-	-	11	TRBV29-1	TRBJ2-7	TGCAGCGTTGAATGGGACTACGAGCAGTACTTC	CSVEWDYEQYF
-	TRBD2	13	TRBV19	TRBJ2-1	TGTGCCAGTAGTACGAGACTAGCGGGTGAGCAGTTCTTC	CASSTRLAGEQFF
many	-	12	TRBV7-2	TRBJ2-1	TGTGCCAGCAGCTTATCTCGGGATGAGCAGTTCTTC	CASSLSRDEQFF
-	-	14	TRBV9	TRBJ2-7	TGTGCCAGCAGCGTGGGGGCCAGCTCCTACGAGCAGTACTTC	CASSVGASSYEQYF
-	-	14	TRBV29-1	TRBJ1-2	TGCAGCGTCTCCCCTAGACAGTTGATGGCTGGCTACACCTTC	CSVSPRQLMAGYTF
-	-	14	TRBV7-2	TRBJ2-7	TGTGCCAGCAGCTTAGAGGCAGGAACCTACGAGCAGTACTTC	CASSLEAGTYEQYF
-	-	12	TRBV29-1	TRBJ2-1	TGCAGCCTCAAGGGGGGGCCGGATGAGCAGTTCTTC	CSLKGGPDEQFF
once	TRBD1	16	TRBV7-9	TRBJ2-7	TGTGCCAGCAGCTCCAGCCCGGGACAGGGGGTCGACGAGCAGTACTTC	CASSSSPGQGVDEQYF
few	TRBD1	17	TRBV29-1	TRBJ1-2	TGCAGCGTCCGCCAAAGCCAGGGGGCCCAAGCTAACTATGGCTACACCTTC	CSVRQSQGAQANYGYTF
-	-	11	TRBV29-1	TRBJ2-5	TGCCCCTATTTACACCAAGAGACCCAGTACTTC	CPYLHQETQYF
-	-	15	TRBV4-3	TRBJ2-3	TGCGCCAGCAGCCAATTTCTGACTAACACAGATACGCAGTATTTT	CASSQFLTNTDTQYF
few	-	16	TRBV29-1	TRBJ2-7	TGCAGCGTTGGCTTTGGAAGTAACAGGGTCGTTTACGAGCAGTACTTC	CSVGFGSNRVVYEQYF
-	TRBD1	11	TRBV29-1	TRBJ2-7	TGCAGCGCCCGGACAGGGGACGAGCAGTACTTC	CSARTGDEQYF
-	TRBD2	14	TRBV4-3	TRBJ2-3	TGCGCCAGCAGCCCGGGGGGGGCGGCAGATACGCAGTATTTT	CASSPGGAADTQYF
-	-	14	TRBV30	TRBJ1-2	TGTGCCTGGAATAGGTTCAAAATCTCGGATGGCTACACCTTC	CAWNRFKISDGYTF
few	-	10	TRBV29-1	TRBJ1-1	TGCAGCGCTGGGAACACTGAAGCTTTCTTT	CSAGNTEAFF
-	-	15	TRBV14	TRBJ2-3	TGTGCCAGCAGCCAGCTTGGCGGATCCACAGATACGCAGTATTTT	CASSQLGGSTDTQYF
-	-	18	TRBV5-1	TRBJ2-7	TGCGCCAGCCACCAACCTGCCTCGGGTGATTCGGGTGGGTACGAGCAGTACTTC	CASHQPASGDSGGYEQYF
-	TRBD2	15	TRBV6-6	TRBJ2-3	TGTGCCACCTACCTAGCGGGGGGGCCCACAGATACGCAGTATTTT	CATYLAGGPTDTQYF
-	TRBD1	14	TRBV9	TRBJ1-1	TGTGCCAGCGCGAAGGGACAGAGGGGCACTGAAGCTTTCTTT	CASAKGQRGTEAFF
few	-	15	TRBV21-1	TRBJ2-7	TGTGCCAGCAGCACCACCGGACAGGGAAAGGCCGAGCAGTACTTC	CASSTTGQGKAEQYF
-	-	13	TRBV7-3	TRBJ2-7	TGTGCCAGCAGCTTAAACAGCCAGGGCGAGCAGTACTTC	CASSLNSQGEQYF
-	-	13	TRBV30	TRBJ1-2	TGTGCCTGGAGTCAAGGGGACCTCTATGGCTACACCTTC	CAWSQGDLYGYTF
-	TRBD1	15	TRBV23-1	TRBJ2-1	TGCGCCAGCAGTCACGGGACAGGCTCCTACAATGAGCAGTTCTTC	CASSHGTGSYNEQFF
few	TRBD1	13	TRBV29-1	TRBJ1-1	TGCAGCGTAGGACAGGTTTTGAACACTGAAGCTTTCTTT	CSVGQVLNTEAFF
-	TRBD1	15	TRBV18	TRBJ1-6	TGTGCCAGCTCACTACGACAGGGAGGTTTTTCACCCCTCCACTTT	CASSLRQGGFSPLHF